The 13 T cell receptor beta chains below were found in one sample sequenced in a study of T-cell reconstitution after alpha-beta-depleted transplantation in children. Unique molecular identifiers were used to barcode this TCRbeta library. TCRdb itself ran the PCR reads through MiXCR, one entry per CDR3 protein. The repertoire has some 200,000 distinct CDR3 sequences, around 9.5% of them found once; the top ten carry around 6%. The specimen comprised PBMCs from the stem cell graft donor, sampled from the stem cell graft. The source is a human donor who donated a stem cell graft to a child with acute lymphoblastic leukemia.

This clonotype was picked up a small number of times. This rearrangement joins TRBV5-1 to TRBJ1-2; TRBD1 aligns across 7 bases. Losses at the gene ends were 4 bases for V and 7 bases for J; bases not matched to a gene: 13. The CDR3 is 15 residues long. CDR1 is SGHRS, CDR2 YFSETQ, per germline. This chain's CDR3 is CASSRETGVGSGYTF. CDR3 DNA sequence: TGCGCCAGCAGCAGGGAAACAGGGGTCGGTTCTGGCTACACCTTC. The full variable domain, rest sourced from reference TRBV5-1 and TRBJ1-2, is KAGVTQTPRYLIKTRGQQVTLSCSPISGHRSVSWYQQTPGQGLQFLFEYFSETQRNKGNFPGRFSGRQFSNSRSEMNVSTLELGDSALYLCASSRETGVGSGYTFGSGTRLTVV.

The chain carries TRBV12-3 or TRBV12-4 and TRBJ1-5; the match to TRBD1 covers 10 bases. V gave up 1 base and J gave up 4 bases; unmatched junction bases: 4. The CDR3 is made up of 16 amino acids. The CDR3: CASSLVGQGSNQPQHF. The CDR3 DNA reads TGTGCCAGCAGTTTAGTGGGACAGGGGAGTAATCAGCCCCAGCATTTT.

This clonotype has a handful of counts. The CDR3 spells CSVEVKTENGYTF. CDR3 sequence (DNA): TGCAGCGTTGAAGTAAAGACAGAAAATGGCTACACCTTC. This chain uses TRBV29-1 with TRBJ1-2, with a possible D match to TRBD1 (5 bases). Germline lookup yields CDR1 SQVTM and CDR2 ANQGSEA. The V end was cut by 1 base, the J end by 6 bases, with 12 bases between. CDR3 size: 13 residues.

This clonotype has a count of ten or more. V gene TRBV11-2 combines with J gene TRBJ1-2; TRBD1 might be the D (5 bases). The germline V gene has CDR1 SGHAT and CDR2 FQNNGV. V was trimmed by 4 bases and J by 3 bases, leaving 9 bases between them. The CDR3 loop spans 13 amino acids. CDR3 region: CASSSGTYYGYTF. CDR3 nucleotides: TGTGCCAGCAGCTCAGGGACTTACTATGGCTACACCTTC.

This clonotype was seen a few times. This rearrangement joins TRBV3-1 to TRBJ2-5; 8 nucleotides agree with TRBD1. CDR1 LGHDT and CDR2 YNNKEL come from the germline V gene (reference sequence). J was trimmed by 5 bases and V by 7 bases; bases with no gene match: 24. The CDR3 sequence is 19 residues long. CDR3 protein: CASTAITGTGESQSETQYF. The CDR3 bases are TGTGCCAGCACGGCAATAACCGGGACAGGAGAATCCCAGTCGGAGACCCAGTACTTC.

This clonotype was seen more than once but under ten times. This chain uses TRBV11-2 with TRBJ1-1; D is undetermined. This CDR3 region has 14 residues. V was cut by 1 base and J by 4 bases, with 10 bases left in between. Germline CDR1 reads SGHAT; CDR2 reads FQNNGV. The CDR3 protein is CASSLVVRSTEAFF. For the CDR3, the DNA is TGTGCCAGCAGCTTAGTGGTACGAAGCACTGAAGCTTTCTTT.

This clonotype was seen at least ten times. The chain is built from TRBV3-1 and TRBJ1-1, with a weak D call TRBD1 (5 bases). The CDR3 spans 18 residues. CDR1 is LGHDT, CDR2 YNNKEL, per germline (reference sequence). V was cut by 3 bases and J by 0 bases, with 20 bases left in between. This chain's CDR3 is CASSHGLRGGRLNTEAFF. CDR3 in DNA: TGTGCCAGCAGCCACGGCCTTCGTGGGGGTCGACTGAACACTGAAGCTTTCTTT.

This clonotype was seen only a few times. The CDR3 DNA reads TGTGCCAGCAGCTTAGGACCGCCGGGACTACAAGAGACCCAGTACTTC. This translates into CASSLGPPGLQETQYF. V and J are TRBV11-1 and TRBJ2-5; TRBD2 matches 7 bases. The CDR3 sequence is 16 residues long. The germline V gene encodes CDR1 SGHAT and CDR2 FQDESV (reference sequence). V was clipped by 1 base and J by 2 bases; unmatched bases: 7.

This clonotype was found a few times. The chain carries TRBV27 and TRBJ1-2, with D unclear. The CDR3 is made up of 13 amino acids. Germline assignment: CDR1 MNHEY and CDR2 SMNVEV (reference sequence). Trimming shortened V by 3 bases and J by 4 bases, and 9 bases separated the two germline ends. The CDR3 spells CASSLTISYGYTF. In DNA, the CDR3 is TGTGCCAGCAGTTTGACCATTTCCTATGGCTACACCTTC.

This clonotype was seen many times. V is TRBV11-2 and J is TRBJ2-1; 13 nucleotides align to TRBD2. There are 15 residues in the CDR3. Germline V gene sequence: CDR1 SGHAT, CDR2 FQNNGV. V lost 5 bases and J lost 7; bases outside the gene matches: 5. The CDR3 nucleotides read TGTGCCAGCAGCCTACTAGCGGGGGGGCCTAATGAGCAGTTCTTC. Protein product: CASSLLAGGPNEQFF.

This clonotype has ten or more counts. This chain joins TRBV4-3 and TRBJ2-4; D is unclear. Trimming took 0 bases from V and 4 from J, leaving 7 bases between them. Germline-derived CDR1 and CDR2 are LGHNA and YSLEER. The CDR3 runs to 14 residues. The CDR3 region is CASSQDVGKNIQYF. CDR3 bases: TGCGCCAGCAGCCAAGATGTAGGTAAAAACATTCAGTACTTC.

This clonotype occurred a few times. The chain employs TRBV7-2 and TRBJ2-7; possibly TRBD2 for D (6 bases). Trimming left V 2 bases short and J 3 bases short, with 17 bases between. Germline assignment: CDR1 SGHTA and CDR2 FQGNSA. The CDR3 contains 16 residues. The CDR3 sequence is CASSLMGLSGYYEQYF. In DNA, the CDR3 is TGTGCCAGCAGCTTAATGGGACTCTCGGGGTACTACGAGCAGTACTTC.

The chain joins TRBV5-1 to TRBJ2-1, with 12 bases that match TRBD2. V was clipped by 5 bases and J by 5 bases; unmatched bases: 5. Germline CDR1 SGHRS, CDR2 YFSETQ. The CDR3 totals 15 residues. As DNA, the CDR3 is TGCGCCAGCAGTGAGGGGACTAGCGGGCACAATGAGCAGTTCTTC. The encoded protein is CASSEGTSGHNEQFF.